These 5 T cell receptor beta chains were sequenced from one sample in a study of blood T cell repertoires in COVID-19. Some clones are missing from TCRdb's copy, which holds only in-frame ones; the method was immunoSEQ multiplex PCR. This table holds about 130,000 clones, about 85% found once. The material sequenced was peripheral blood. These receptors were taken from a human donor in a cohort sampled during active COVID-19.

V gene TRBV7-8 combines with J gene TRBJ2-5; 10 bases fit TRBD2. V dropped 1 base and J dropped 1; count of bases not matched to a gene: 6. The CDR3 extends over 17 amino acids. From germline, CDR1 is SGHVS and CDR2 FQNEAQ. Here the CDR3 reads CASSLGISGGAQETQYF. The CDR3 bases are TGTGCCAGCAGCTTAGGTATAAGCGGGGGGGCCCAAGAGACCCAGTACTTC. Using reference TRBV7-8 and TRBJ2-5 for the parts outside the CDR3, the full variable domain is GAGVSQSPRYKVAKRGQDVALRCDPISGHVSLFWYQQALGQGPEFLTYFQNEAQLDKSGLPSDRFFAERPEGSVSTLKIQRTQQEDSAVYLCASSLGISGGAQETQYFGPGTRLLVL.

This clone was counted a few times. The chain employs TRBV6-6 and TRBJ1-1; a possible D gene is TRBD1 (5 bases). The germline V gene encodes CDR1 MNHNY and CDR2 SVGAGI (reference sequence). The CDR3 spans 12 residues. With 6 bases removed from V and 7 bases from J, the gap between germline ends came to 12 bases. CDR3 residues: CASSPTAFEAFF. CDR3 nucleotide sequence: TGTGCCAGCAGCCCGACAGCATTTGAAGCTTTCTTT.

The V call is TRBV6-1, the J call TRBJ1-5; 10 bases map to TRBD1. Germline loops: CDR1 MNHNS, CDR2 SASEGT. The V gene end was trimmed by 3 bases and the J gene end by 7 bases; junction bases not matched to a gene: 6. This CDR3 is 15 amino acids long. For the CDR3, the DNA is TGTGCCAGCAGTGAGGACAGGGGGTCCTTACAGCCCCAGCATTTT. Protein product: CASSEDRGSLQPQHF.

This CDR3 reads CASSPSGGGATDTQYF. The CDR3 nucleotides read TGTGCCAGCTCACCGTCGGGCGGGGGGGCCACAGATACGCAGTATTTT. The chain recombines TRBV18 with TRBJ2-3; 9 bases are shared with TRBD2. Losses at the gene ends were 3 bases for V and 2 bases for J; bases not matched to a gene: 6. The germline V gene has CDR1 KGHSH and CDR2 LQKENI. The CDR3 length is 16 residues. The variable domain in full, with the rest retrieved from reference TRBV18 and TRBJ2-3, is NAGVMQNPRHLVRRRGQEARLRCSPMKGHSHVYWYRQLPEEGLKFMVYLQKENIIDESGMPKERFSAEFPKEGPSILRIQQVVRGDSAAYFCASSPSGGGATDTQYFGPGTRLTVL.

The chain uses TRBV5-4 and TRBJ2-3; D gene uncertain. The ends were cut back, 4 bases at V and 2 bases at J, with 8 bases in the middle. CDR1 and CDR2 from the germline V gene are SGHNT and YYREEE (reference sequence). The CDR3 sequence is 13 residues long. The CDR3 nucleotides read TGTGCCAGCAGCCAAGAGCCCACAGATACGCAGTATTTT. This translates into CASSQEPTDTQYF. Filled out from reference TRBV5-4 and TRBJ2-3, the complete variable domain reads ETGVTQSPTHLIKTRGQQVTLRCSSQSGHNTVSWYQQALGQGPQFIFQYYREEENGRGNFPPRFSGLQFPNYSSELNVNALELDDSALYLCASSQEPTDTQYFGPGTRLTVL.